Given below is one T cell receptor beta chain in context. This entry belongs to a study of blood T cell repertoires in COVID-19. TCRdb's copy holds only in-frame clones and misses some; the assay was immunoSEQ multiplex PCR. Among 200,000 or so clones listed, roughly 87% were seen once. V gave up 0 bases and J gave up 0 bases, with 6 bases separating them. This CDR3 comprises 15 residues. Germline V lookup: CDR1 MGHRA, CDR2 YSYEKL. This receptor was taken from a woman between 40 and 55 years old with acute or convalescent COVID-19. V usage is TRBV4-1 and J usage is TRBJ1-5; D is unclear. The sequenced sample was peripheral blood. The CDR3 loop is CASSQDPYSNQPQHF. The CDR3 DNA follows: TGCGCCAGCAGCCAAGACCCTTATAGCAATCAGCCCCAGCATTTT.